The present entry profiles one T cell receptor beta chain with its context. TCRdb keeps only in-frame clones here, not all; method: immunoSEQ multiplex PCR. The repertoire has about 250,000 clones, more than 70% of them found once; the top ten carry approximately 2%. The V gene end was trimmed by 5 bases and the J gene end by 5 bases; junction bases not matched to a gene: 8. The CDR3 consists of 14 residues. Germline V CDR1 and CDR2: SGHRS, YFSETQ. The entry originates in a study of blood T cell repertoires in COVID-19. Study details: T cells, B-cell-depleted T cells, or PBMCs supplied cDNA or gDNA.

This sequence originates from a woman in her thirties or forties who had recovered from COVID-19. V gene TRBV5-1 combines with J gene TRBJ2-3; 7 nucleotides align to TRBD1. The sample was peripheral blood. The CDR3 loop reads CASRKSDREDTQYF. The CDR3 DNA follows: TGCGCCAGCAGAAAGTCCGACAGGGAAGATACGCAGTATTTT.